This TCR beta chain comes out of a study of T cells in Graves' hyperthyroidism and ophthalmopathy. General study results and limits: A model using 13 V-J features told ophthalmopathy apart from stable hyperthyroidism. Most thyroid clonotypes with frequency above 0.001 were detected in blood.

Germline V lookup: CDR1 GTSNPN, CDR2 SVGIG (reference sequence). Trimming shortened V by 0 bases and J by 0 bases, and 5 bases separated the two germline ends. There are 13 residues in the CDR3. The CDR3 regions of TCR beta were amplified from RNA transcripts. First-round RT-PCR of the TCR CDR3 relied on the HTBI primer set. TCRdb reprocessed the multiplex PCR reads with MiXCR, giving one entry per CDR3 protein. This table holds a few hundred thousand distinct CDR3 sequences, just under 15% found once. This clonotype was counted ten times or more. Antigen: not known. V is TRBV30 and J is TRBJ1-1, with D unresolved. Sequenced input: blood. The receptor's source is a woman under 40 with Graves' hyperthyroidism. The CDR3 DNA is TGTGCCTGGAGTGTAGGGATGAACACTGAAGCTTTCTTT. Translation: CAWSVGMNTEAFF.